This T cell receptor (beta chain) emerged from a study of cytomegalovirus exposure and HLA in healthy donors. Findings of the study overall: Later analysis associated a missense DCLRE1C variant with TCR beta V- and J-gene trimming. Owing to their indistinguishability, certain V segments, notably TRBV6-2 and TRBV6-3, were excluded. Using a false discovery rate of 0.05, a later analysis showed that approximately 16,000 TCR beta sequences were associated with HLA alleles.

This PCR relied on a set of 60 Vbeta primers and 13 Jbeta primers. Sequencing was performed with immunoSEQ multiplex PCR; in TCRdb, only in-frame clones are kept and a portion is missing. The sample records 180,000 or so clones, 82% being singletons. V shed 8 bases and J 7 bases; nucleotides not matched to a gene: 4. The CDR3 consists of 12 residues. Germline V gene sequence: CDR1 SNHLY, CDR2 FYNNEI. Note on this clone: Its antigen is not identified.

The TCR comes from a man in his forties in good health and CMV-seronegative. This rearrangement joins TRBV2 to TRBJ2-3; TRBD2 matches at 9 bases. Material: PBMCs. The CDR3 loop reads CASEPSGNTQYF. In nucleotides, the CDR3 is TGTGCCAGCGAGCCTAGCGGGAATACGCAGTATTTT.